These T cell receptor beta chains were read from a single sample in a study of tumor-infiltrating lymphocytes in localized non-small cell lung cancer. Sequencing was performed with immunoSEQ multiplex PCR; in TCRdb, only in-frame clones are kept and a portion is missing. The table records over 15,000 clones, roughly three quarters of them present only once. Input material: lung tumor tissue. The source of these receptors is a human donor with non-small cell lung cancer. The conserved cysteine and the conserved F or W are not part of the CDR3 here.

V: TRBV28
CDR3: ASSQRNQPQH

V: TRBV11-2
CDR3: ASSRASLSYNEQF

V: TRBV5-1
CDR3: ASSGPQGPVTGELF

V: TRBV28
CDR3: ASDYRGNTEAF

V: TRBV5-4
CDR3: ASSFPERTEAF

V: TRBV9
CDR3: ASSELVNNEQF

V: TRBV5-1
CDR3: ASSNGQGGGELF

V: TRBV2
CDR3: ASSEWNGQPQH

V: TRBV27
CDR3: ASSWSGGTDTQY

V: TRBV7-2
CDR3: ASSPRTGLSNQPQH

V: TRBV9
CDR3: ASSPVMRKTDMQY

V: TRBV28
CDR3: ASSLGLAGGPGTQY

V: TRBV7-6
CDR3: ASSLYSDQPQH

V: TRBV27
CDR3: ASRSTVSRTNYGYT

V: TRBV7-8
CDR3: ASSLATSGARSYEQY

V: TRBV4-3
CDR3: ASSPSGLLGSDTQY

V: TRBV2
CDR3: ASSEPDRGNGYT

V: TRBV19
CDR3: ASSRGQFQPQH

V: TRBV7-2
CDR3: ASSLAGSLTGANVLT

V: TRBV7-2
CDR3: ASTHTGPPALLTYEQY

V: TRBV10-1
CDR3: ASSAKRELLTDTQY

V: TRBV19
CDR3: ASSKGTPATNEKLF

V: TRBV21-1
CDR3: ASSKNLGWGALSFGYT

V: TRBV7-2
CDR3: ASSLDPSKNIQY

V: TRBV30
CDR3: AWSPSNQPQH

V: TRBV18
CDR3: ASSPMKMELMNTEAF

V: TRBV5-1
CDR3: ASSPSPEGLYGYT

V: TRBV6-5
CDR3: ASSRTGGYEAF

V: TRBV7-9
CDR3: ASSSGTGAFYEQY

V: TRBV27
CDR3: ASRVHGTDTQY

V: TRBV29-1
CDR3: SVVLNEKLF

V: TRBV7-2
CDR3: ASSLSPDGGMNTEAF

V: TRBV7-6
CDR3: ASSLTQGRDTDTQY

V: TRBV7-8
CDR3: ASSSGRVENIQY

V: TRBV27
CDR3: ASSSDRVGNTIY

V: TRBV7-9
CDR3: ASSTGQGIDTEAF

V: TRBV15
CDR3: ATSRTRTGGYEQY

V: TRBV11-3
CDR3: ASSSQGGYEQY

V: TRBV6-7
CDR3: ASSWWGLAGTGELF

V: TRBV20-1
CDR3: SAYRLDTQY

V: TRBV19
CDR3: ASSMTVTQETQY

V: TRBV19
CDR3: ASSPTGIEQF

V: TRBV9
CDR3: ASTQSGTNEKLF

V: TRBV28
CDR3: ASRPTGGANNQPQH

V: TRBV5-4
CDR3: ASSLPGTAQI

V: TRBV14
CDR3: ASSWGQTDTQY

V: TRBV5-6
CDR3: ASSLRRTGGANVLT

V: TRBV6-6
CDR3: ASTIEGGSGTEAF

V: TRBV15
CDR3: ATSRYVGQGINEQF

V: TRBV6-1
CDR3: ASSETGLANTEAF

V: TRBV6-1
CDR3: ASSGRGTASGELF

V: TRBV5-1
CDR3: ASSIGARDDQPQH